The present entry profiles one T cell receptor (beta chain) with its context. Trimming stripped 4 bases from V and 8 bases from J, with 14 bases between. The germline CDR1 and CDR2 sequences are SGHAT and FQDESV (reference sequence). The CDR3 sequence is 13 residues long. Regarding time point: peripheral blood 6 weeks after treatment start. It was locally advanced or metastatic urothelial carcinoma that patients had. These data belong to a study of PD-L1 blockade in urothelial cancer. The wider study: Male patients with bladder-origin urothelial cancer numbered about 90% of the roughly 29. Researchers looked at the blood 3 weeks (second dose) and 6 weeks after treatment began.

Data came from immunoSEQ multiplex PCR; TCRdb stores just in-frame clones and leaves some out. The sample has about 120,000 clones, more than 75% seen once. Sequencing used PBMCs, obtained around atezolizumab (anti-PD-L1) treatment. This TCR came from a man in his forties or fifties with urothelial cancer. This chain connects TRBV11-1 to TRBJ2-5, with D hard to call. This CDR3 reads CASSSAQPGTQYF. The CDR3 DNA is TGTGCCAGCAGCTCGGCTCAGCCAGGTACCCAGTACTTC.